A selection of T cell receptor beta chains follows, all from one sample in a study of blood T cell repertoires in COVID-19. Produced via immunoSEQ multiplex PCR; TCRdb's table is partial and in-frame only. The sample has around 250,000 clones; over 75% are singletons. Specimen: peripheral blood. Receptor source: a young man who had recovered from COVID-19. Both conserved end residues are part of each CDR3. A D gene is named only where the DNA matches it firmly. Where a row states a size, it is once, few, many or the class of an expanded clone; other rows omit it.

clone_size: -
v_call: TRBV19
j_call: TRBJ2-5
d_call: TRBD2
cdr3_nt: TGTGCCAGTAGTATCTCGGGACTAGCGGGGGGGCCCTATGAGACCCAGTACTTC
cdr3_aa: CASSISGLAGGPYETQYF

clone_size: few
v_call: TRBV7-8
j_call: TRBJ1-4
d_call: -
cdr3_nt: TGTGCCAGCAGCTTAGGTCCAAATGAAAAACTGTTTTTT
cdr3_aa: CASSLGPNEKLFF

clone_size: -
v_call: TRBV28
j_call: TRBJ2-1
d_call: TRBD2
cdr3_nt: TGTGCCACCTACATTAGCGGGAATGAGCAGTTCTTC
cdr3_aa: CATYISGNEQFF

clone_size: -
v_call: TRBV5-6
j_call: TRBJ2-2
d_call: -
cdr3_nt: TGTGCCAGCAGCTTGGGGGGCCTCTACACCGGGGAGCTGTTTTTT
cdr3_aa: CASSLGGLYTGELFF

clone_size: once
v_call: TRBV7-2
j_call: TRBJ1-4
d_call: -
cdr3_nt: TGTGCCAGCAGCTCACAGGGTGCTAATGAAAAACTGTTTTTT
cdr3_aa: CASSSQGANEKLFF

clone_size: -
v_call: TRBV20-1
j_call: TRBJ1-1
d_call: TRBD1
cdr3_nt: TGCAGTGCTAGTGACAGGGCCACTGAAGCTTTCTTT
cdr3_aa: CSASDRATEAFF

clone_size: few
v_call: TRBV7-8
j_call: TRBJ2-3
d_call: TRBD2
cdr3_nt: TGTGCCAGCAGCTTACCCCCTAGCGGGGGAAGGGGGGATACGCAGTATTTT
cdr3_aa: CASSLPPSGGRGDTQYF

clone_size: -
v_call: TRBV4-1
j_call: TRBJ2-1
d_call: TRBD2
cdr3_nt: TGCGCCAGCAGCCAACCTCAGGGAGGGAAGAATGAGCAGTTCTTC
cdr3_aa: CASSQPQGGKNEQFF

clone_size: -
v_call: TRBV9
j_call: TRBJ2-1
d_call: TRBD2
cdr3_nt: TGTGCCAGCAGCTCTAGCGGGGGGTTCAATGAGCAGTTCTTC
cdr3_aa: CASSSSGGFNEQFF

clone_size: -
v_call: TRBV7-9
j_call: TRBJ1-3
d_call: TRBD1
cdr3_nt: TGTGCCAGCAGGGGACAGGGGGCAATCTCTGGAAACACCATATATTTT
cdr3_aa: CASRGQGAISGNTIYF

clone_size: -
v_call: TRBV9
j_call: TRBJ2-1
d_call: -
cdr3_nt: TGTGCCAGCAGCGTAGCCCCTTCCCAGTACAATGAGCAGTTCTTC
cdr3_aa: CASSVAPSQYNEQFF

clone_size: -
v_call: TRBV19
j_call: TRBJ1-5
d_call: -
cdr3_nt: TGTGCCACCGAGCGGGGAGAGGGTCAGCCCCAGCATTTT
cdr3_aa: CATERGEGQPQHF

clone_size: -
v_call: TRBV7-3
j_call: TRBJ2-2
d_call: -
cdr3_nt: TGTGCCAGCAGCTTAAATCAGGGGATCGGGGAGCTGTTTTTT
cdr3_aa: CASSLNQGIGELFF

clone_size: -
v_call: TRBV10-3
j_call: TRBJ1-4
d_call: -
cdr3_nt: TGTGCCAGCCAGGAGGGGGAAAAACTGTTTTTT
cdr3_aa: CASQEGEKLFF

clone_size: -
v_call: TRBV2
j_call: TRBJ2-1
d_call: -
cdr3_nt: TGTGCCAGCAGTTACCGGACAGACTACAATGAGCGGTTCTTC
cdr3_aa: CASSYRTDYNERFF

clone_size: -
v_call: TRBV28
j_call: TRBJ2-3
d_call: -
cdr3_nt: TGTGCCAGCACCACGCACACCGACACAGATACGCAGTATTTT
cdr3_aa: CASTTHTDTDTQYF

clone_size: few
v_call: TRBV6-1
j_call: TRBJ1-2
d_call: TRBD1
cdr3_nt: TGTGCCAGCAGTGAAGCCTCAGACAGGGTAGGCGGCTACACCTTC
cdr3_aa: CASSEASDRVGGYTF

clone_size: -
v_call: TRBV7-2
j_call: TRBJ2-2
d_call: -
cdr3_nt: TGTGCCAGCAGCCCCTGGGGAGGCAACACCGGGGAGCTGTTTTTT
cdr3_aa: CASSPWGGNTGELFF

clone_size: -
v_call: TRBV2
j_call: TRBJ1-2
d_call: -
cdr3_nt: TGTGCCAGCAGTGAAGTGGGCCAGCTATATGGCTACACCTTC
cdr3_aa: CASSEVGQLYGYTF

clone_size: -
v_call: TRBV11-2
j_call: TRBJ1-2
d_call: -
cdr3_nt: TGTGCCAGCAGCTCTTCGGGAGGAGGCAGCTATGGCTACACCTTC
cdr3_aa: CASSSSGGGSYGYTF

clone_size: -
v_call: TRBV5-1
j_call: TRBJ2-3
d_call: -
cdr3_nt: TGCGCCAGCAGCAGCACCGGGACTAGCACAGATACGCAGTATTTT
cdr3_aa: CASSSTGTSTDTQYF

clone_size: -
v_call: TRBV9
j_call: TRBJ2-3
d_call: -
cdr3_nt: TGTGCCAGCAGCGCCGAACAGGGAAGGGGCACAGATACGCAGTATTTT
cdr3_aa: CASSAEQGRGTDTQYF

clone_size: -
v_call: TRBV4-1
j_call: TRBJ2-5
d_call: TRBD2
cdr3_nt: TGCGCCAGCAGCCGAGGAACTAGCGGCCAAGAGACCCAGTACTTC
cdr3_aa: CASSRGTSGQETQYF

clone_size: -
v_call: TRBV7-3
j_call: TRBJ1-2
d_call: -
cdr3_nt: TGTGCCAGCAGGCCCTCCGGGTCAGAGATCTATGGCTACACCTTC
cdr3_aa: CASRPSGSEIYGYTF

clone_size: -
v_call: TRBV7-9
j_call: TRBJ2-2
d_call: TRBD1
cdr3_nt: TGTGCCAGCAGATTAGACAGGGAAACCGGGGAGCTGTTTTTT
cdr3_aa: CASRLDRETGELFF

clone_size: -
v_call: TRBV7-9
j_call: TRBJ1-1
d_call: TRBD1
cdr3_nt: TGTGCCAGCAGCCGTAGACAGGGGGAGAACACTGAAGCTTTCTTT
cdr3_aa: CASSRRQGENTEAFF

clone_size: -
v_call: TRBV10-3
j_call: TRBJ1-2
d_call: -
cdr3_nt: TGTGCCATCAGTGAGTCAGGGACTACTAACTATGGCTACACCTTC
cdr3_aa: CAISESGTTNYGYTF

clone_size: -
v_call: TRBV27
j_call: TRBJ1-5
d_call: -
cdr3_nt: TGTGCCAGCAGTTTAAGGCGGGGCCCTCAGCCCCAGCATTTT
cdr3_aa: CASSLRRGPQPQHF

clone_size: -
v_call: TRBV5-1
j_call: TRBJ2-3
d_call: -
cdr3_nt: TGCGCCAGCAGCCCGACTACCACAGATACGCAGTATTTT
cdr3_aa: CASSPTTTDTQYF

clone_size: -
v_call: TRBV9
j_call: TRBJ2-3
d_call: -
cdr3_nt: TGTGCCAGCAGCGTAAATTATGGGCAGGGTAACCGTGGGAGCACAGATACGCAGTATTTT
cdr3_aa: CASSVNYGQGNRGSTDTQYF

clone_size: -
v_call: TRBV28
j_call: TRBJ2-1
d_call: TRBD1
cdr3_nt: TGTGCCAGCAGTTTATCCGGGACAGGGGATGATGAGCAGTTCTTC
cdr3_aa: CASSLSGTGDDEQFF

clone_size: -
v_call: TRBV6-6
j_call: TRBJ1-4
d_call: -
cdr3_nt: TGTGCCAGCAGCGCATCGGGGATTAATGAAAAACTGTTTTTT
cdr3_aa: CASSASGINEKLFF

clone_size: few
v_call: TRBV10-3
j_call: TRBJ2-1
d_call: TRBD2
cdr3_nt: TGTGCCATCAGGAAAAAGCGGGGGGGCAGCGATGAGCAGTTCTTC
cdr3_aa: CAIRKKRGGSDEQFF

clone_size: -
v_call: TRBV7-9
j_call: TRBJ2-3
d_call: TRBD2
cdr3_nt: TGTGCCAGCCTAGCGGGCACAGATACGCAGTATTTT
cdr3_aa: CASLAGTDTQYF

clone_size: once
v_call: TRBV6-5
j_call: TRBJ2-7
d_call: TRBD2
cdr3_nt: TGTGCCAGCAGTTACGGGGCTAGCGGGGGGGACGAGCAGTACTTC
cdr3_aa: CASSYGASGGDEQYF

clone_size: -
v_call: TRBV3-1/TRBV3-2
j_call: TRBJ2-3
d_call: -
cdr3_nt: TGTGCCAGCAGCTACTCCTTCCAGGGAATTGGGATTGATACGCAGTATTTT
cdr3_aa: CASSYSFQGIGIDTQYF

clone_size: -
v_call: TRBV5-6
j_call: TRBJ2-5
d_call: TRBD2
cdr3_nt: TGTGCCAGCAGCTTCCCTAGCGGGGGGGAGACCCAGTACTTC
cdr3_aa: CASSFPSGGETQYF

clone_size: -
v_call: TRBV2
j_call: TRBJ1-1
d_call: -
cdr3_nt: TGTGCCAGATCCGGGACATCTGATACTGAAGCTTTCTTT
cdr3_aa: CARSGTSDTEAFF